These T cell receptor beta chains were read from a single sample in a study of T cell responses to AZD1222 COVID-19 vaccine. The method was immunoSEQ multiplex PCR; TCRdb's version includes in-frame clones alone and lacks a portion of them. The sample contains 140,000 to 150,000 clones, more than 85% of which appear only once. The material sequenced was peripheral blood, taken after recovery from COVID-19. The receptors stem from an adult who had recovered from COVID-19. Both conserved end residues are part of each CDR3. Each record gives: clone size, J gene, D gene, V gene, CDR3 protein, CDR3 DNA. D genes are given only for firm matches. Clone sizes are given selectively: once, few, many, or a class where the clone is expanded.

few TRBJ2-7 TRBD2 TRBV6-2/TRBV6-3 CASSAFSGAAYEQYF TGTGCCAGCAGTGCGTTTAGCGGGGCAGCCTACGAGCAGTACTTC
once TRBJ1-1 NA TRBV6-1 CASSEGANVEAFF TGTGCCAGCAGTGAAGGTGCTAACGTTGAAGCTTTCTTT
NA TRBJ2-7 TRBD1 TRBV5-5 CASSFGTGGYEQYF TGTGCCAGCAGCTTCGGGACAGGGGGGTACGAGCAGTACTTC
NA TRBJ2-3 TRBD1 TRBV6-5 CASSPTGYRDTQYF TGTGCCAGCAGCCCGACAGGGTACAGAGATACGCAGTATTTT
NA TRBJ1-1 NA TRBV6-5 CASSSAAGTEAFF TGTGCCAGCAGTTCGGCGGCGGGCACTGAAGCTTTCTTT
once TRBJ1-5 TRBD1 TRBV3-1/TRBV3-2 CASSPGTGVGQPQHF TGTGCCAGCAGCCCTGGGACAGGGGTAGGTCAGCCCCAGCATTTT
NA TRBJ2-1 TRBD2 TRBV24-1 CATERDTSGTNEQFF TGTGCCACCGAAAGAGATACTAGCGGAACCAATGAGCAGTTCTTC
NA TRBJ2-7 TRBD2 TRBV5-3 CARSLTSGDYEQYF TGTGCCAGAAGCTTGACTAGCGGGGACTACGAGCAGTACTTC
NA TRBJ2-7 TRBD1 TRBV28 CATGDRWIYEQYF TGTGCCACCGGGGACAGGTGGATCTACGAGCAGTACTTC
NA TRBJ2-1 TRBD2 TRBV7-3 CASSELAGAFYEQFF TGTGCCAGCAGCGAGCTAGCGGGAGCGTTTTATGAGCAGTTCTTC
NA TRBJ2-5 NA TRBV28 CASRGPRLVYETQYF TGTGCCAGCAGAGGCCCACGACTAGTTTATGAGACCCAGTACTTC
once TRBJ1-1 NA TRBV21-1 CASSKSGLNTEAFF TGTGCCAGCAGCAAAAGCGGCCTGAACACTGAAGCTTTCTTT
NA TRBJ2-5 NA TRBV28 CASKRDSQETQYF TGTGCCAGCAAACGGGACTCCCAAGAGACCCAGTACTTC
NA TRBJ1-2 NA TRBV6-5 CASKIQGPYNYGYTF TGTGCCAGCAAGATTCAGGGCCCTTATAACTATGGCTACACCTTC
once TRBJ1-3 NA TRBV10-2 CASGRERGTGNTIYF TGCGCCAGCGGACGGGAGCGAGGGACTGGAAACACCATATATTTT
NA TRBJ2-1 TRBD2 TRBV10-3 CAIWGGRLADDNEQFF TGTGCCATCTGGGGGGGGCGACTAGCGGACGACAATGAGCAGTTCTTC
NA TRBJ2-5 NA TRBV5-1 CASSAQAGARETQYF TGCGCCAGCAGCGCCCAGGCAGGAGCCCGGGAGACCCAGTACTTC
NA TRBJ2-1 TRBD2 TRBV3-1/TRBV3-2 CASSPREGEYNEQFF TGTGCCAGCAGCCCGCGGGAGGGGGAATACAATGAGCAGTTCTTC
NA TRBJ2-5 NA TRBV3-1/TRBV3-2 CASSQARARGTQYF TGTGCCAGCAGCCAAGCCCGGGCGAGGGGGACCCAGTACTTC
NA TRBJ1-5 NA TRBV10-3 CATEGEGNQPQHF TGTGCCACTGAGGGGGAGGGCAATCAGCCCCAGCATTTT
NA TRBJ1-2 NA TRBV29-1 CSAEGSIF TGCAGCGCTGAGGGGAGTATCTTC
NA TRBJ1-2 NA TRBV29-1 CSVVGGGYGYTF TGCAGCGTTGTAGGGGGGGGCTATGGCTACACCTTC
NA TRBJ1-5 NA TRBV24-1 CATSDSGITEPQPQHF TGTGCCACCAGTGATTCCGGGATAACCGAACCTCAGCCCCAGCATTTT
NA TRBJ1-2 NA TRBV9 CASRPPGTGYGYTF TGTGCCAGTCGACCCCCAGGGACGGGGTATGGCTACACCTTC
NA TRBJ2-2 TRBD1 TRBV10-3 CAIRDRGENTGELFF TGTGCCATCCGGGACAGGGGTGAGAACACCGGGGAGCTGTTTTTT
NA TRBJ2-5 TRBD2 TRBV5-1 CASSSGGRGETQYF TGCGCCAGCAGCTCTGGCGGGAGGGGAGAGACCCAGTACTTC
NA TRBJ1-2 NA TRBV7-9 CASVSGGKDYGYTF TGTGCCAGCGTTTCAGGAGGGAAGGACTATGGCTACACCTTC